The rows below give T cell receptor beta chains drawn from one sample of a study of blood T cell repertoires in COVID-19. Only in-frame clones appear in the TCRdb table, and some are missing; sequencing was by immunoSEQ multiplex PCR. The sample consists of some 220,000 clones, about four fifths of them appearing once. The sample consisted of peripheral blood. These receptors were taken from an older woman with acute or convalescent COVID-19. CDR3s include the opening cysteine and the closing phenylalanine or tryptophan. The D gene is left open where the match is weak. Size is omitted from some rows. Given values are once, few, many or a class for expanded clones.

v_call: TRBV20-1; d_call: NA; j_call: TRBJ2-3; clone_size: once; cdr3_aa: CSASSGGAADTQYF; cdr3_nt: TGCAGTGCTAGTTCGGGTGGGGCGGCAGATACGCAGTATTTT
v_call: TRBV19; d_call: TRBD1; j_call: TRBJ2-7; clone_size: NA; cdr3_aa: CASKPGTGAYEQYF; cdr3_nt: TGTGCCAGTAAGCCGGGGACAGGGGCTTACGAGCAGTACTTC
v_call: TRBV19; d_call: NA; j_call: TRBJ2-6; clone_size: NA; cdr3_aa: CASSAWAGRSSSGANVLTF; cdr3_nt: TGTGCCAGTAGTGCGTGGGCGGGACGATCGAGCTCTGGGGCCAACGTCCTGACTTTC
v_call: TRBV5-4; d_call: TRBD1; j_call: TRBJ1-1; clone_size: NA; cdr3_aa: CASSLVRQGMNTEAFF; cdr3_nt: TGTGCCAGCAGCTTGGTGAGACAGGGCATGAACACTGAAGCTTTCTTT
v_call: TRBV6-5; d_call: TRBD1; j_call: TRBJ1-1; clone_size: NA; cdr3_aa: CASSYLGTGGDGAFF; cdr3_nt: TGTGCCAGCAGTTACCTCGGGACAGGGGGCGACGGTGCTTTCTTT
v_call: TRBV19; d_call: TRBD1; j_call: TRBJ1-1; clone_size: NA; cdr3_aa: CASSTGDSISTEAFF; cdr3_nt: TGTGCCAGTAGCACAGGGGACTCGATAAGTACTGAAGCTTTCTTT
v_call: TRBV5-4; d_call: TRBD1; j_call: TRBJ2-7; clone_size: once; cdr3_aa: CASSHRDRGLEQYF; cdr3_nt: TGTGCCAGCAGCCACCGGGACAGGGGGCTCGAGCAGTACTTC
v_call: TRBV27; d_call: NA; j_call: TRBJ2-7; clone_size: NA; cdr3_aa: CASSLAGNSYEQYF; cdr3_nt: TGTGCCAGCAGTTTAGCGGGGAACTCCTACGAGCAGTACTTC
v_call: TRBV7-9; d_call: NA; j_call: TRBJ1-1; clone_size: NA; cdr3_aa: CASSLSTRPGGAFF; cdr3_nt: TGTGCCAGCAGCCTAAGTACTCGCCCAGGAGGAGCTTTCTTT
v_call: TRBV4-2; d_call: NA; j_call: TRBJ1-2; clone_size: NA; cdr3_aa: CASSQDLYGYTF; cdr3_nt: TGTGCCAGCAGCCAAGATCTCTATGGCTACACCTTC
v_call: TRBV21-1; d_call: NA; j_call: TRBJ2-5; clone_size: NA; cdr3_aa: CALRTHQETQYF; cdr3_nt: TGTGCCCTCCGGACACACCAAGAGACCCAGTACTTC
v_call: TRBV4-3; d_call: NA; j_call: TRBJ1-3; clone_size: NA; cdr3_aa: CASSQDPGSGNTIYF; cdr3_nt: TGCGCCAGCAGCCAAGATCCCGGGTCTGGAAACACCATATATTTT
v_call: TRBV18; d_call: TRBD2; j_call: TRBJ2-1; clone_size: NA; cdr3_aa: CASSPQSSGGYNEQFF; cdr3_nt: TGTGCCAGCTCACCCCAGTCTAGCGGGGGCTACAATGAGCAGTTCTTC
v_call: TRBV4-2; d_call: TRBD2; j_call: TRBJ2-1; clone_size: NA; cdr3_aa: CASSLSGGSYNEQFF; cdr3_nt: TGTGCCAGCAGCCTTAGCGGGGGCTCCTACAATGAGCAGTTCTTC
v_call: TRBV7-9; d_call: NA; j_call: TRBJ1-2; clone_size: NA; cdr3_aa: CASSFGQGLYGYTF; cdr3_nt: TGTGCCAGCAGCTTCGGGCAGGGGCTCTATGGCTACACCTTC
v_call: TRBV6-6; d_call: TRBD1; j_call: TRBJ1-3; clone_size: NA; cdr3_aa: CASQGQVGNTIYF; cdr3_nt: TGTGCCAGCCAGGGACAGGTCGGAAACACCATATATTTT